Listed here is a single T cell receptor beta chain. Its specific antigen is unknown. No much larger clonotype is one base removed from it; base qualities were not supplied. The data derive from a study of blood T cell repertoires in COVID-19 (dated by TCRdb to the early 2020s). As for the study more broadly: The collaborator samples originated in the United States, Italy and Spain and spanned the acute and convalescent phases of COVID-19. The material from the prospective study consisted of cDNA or gDNA derived from T cells, B-cell-depleted T cells, or PBMCs. Subjects who had been exposed to COVID-19, were actively infected with it, or had recovered from it provided the deeply sampled blood TCRbeta repertoires that made up the dataset. A freely available public database, intended as a resource for researchers studying the immune response to SARS-CoV-2, is where the repertoires were released. The samples were drawn from two sources: the first 160 participants of the ongoing ImmuneRACE study, and over 950 subjects contributed by 6 global collaborators. A de-identified subject ID, COVID-19 status, age in years and sex were almost always included in the sample metadata. HLA class I and class II types, where available, came from metadata supplied by the sample provider rather than from assay-based typing.

The CDR3, from cysteine to phenylalanine, totals 15 residues. The read is trimmed to its CDR3 DNA, 45 bases read in frame from base 1. Trimmed from V: 3 bases; trimmed from J: 5 bases; junction bases lacking a gene match: 8. The germline V gene (reference sequence) provides CDR1 LNHNV and CDR2 YYDKDF. The collaborating institutions used their own protocols to collect whole blood in K2EDTA tubes. Collaborator samples were shipped for TCRbeta analysis as frozen whole blood, isolated PBMCs, or DNA extracted from either sample type. The study at large found these results: How much clinical and demographic metadata was included differed by source and by participant, and the metadata was provided uncurated.

The immunoSEQ Assay, a bias-controlled multiplex PCR, was used to amplify TCRbeta CDR3 regions from genomic DNA. As for the original processing: Within the assay, amplification of reference gene primers was used to estimate how many nucleated cells each sample contained. Sequence reads were collapsed and filtered to measure the absolute abundance of every unique TCRbeta CDR3 rearrangement. Productive Simpson clonality was computed per sample as the square root of Simpson's diversity index over productive rearrangements. In TCRdb, the immuneACCESS table is reduced to in-frame sequences with V and J assigned. These tables do not hold every clone; where another copy was compared, an unresolved V gene accounts for under half, and the others remain unexplained. The D gene and trimming were derived from the DNA, and the V and J assignments and clone size from that table. Across this sample there are roughly 250,000 clones, with 82% seen only once. The ten most abundant clones make up approximately 4.5% of the sample.

The sequenced material came from peripheral blood. The receptor was isolated from a woman between 65 and 79 years old with acute or convalescent COVID-19. In this chain, TRBV15 is recombined with TRBJ1-1, and 8 junction bases match TRBD1. The CDR3 here reads CATSSATGGRTEAFF. The nucleotide sequence reads as follows: TGTGCCACCAGCAGTGCCACAGGGGGTCGGACTGAAGCTTTCTTT.